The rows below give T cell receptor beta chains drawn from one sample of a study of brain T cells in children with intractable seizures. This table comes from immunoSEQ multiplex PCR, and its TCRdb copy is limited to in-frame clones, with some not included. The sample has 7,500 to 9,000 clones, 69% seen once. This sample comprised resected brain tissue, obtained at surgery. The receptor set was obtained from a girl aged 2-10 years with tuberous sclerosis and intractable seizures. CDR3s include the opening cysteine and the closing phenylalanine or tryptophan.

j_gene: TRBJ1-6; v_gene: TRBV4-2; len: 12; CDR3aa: CASSQDGKPLHF
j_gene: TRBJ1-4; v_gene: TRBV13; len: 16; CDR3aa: CASSESTVSYNEKLFF
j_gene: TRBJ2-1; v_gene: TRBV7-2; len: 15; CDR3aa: CASSLRDRIYNEQFF
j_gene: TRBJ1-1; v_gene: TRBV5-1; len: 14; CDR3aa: CASSIRQDSGRAFF
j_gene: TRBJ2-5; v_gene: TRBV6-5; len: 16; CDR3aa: CASSYFLTSGAETQYF
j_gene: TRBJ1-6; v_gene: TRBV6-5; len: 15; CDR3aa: CASSDSGQGYSPLHF
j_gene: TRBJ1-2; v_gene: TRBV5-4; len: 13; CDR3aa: CASSLGPNYGYTF
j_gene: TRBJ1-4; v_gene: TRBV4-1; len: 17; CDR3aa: CASSQDLWLPTNEKLFF
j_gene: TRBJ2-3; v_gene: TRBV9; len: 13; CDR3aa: CASSVTSGGTQYF
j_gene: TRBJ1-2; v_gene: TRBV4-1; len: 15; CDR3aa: CASSQTGQGTDGYTF
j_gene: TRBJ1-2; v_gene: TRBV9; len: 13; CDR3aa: CASSVQGTYGYTF
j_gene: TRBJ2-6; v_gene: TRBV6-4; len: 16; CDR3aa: CASSDVGDSGANVLTF
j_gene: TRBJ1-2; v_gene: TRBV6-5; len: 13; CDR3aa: CASMKGDNYGYTF
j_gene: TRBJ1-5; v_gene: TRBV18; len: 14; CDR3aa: CASSPTTGNQPQHF
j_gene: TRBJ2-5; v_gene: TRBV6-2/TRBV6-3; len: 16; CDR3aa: CASSRLMATTQETQYF
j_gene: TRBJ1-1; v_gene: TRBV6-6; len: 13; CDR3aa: CASSSPWGAEAFF
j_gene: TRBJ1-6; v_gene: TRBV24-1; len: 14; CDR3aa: CATSEGRNNSPLHF
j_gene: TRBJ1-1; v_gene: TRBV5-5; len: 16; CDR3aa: CASSLDADQRNTEAFF
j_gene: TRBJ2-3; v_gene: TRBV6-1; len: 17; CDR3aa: CASSEWSGGASLDTQYF
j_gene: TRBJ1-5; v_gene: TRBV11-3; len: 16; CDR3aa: CASSLGGSGDDQPQHF
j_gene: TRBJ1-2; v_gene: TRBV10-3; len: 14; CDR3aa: CAISEPPGQHGYTF
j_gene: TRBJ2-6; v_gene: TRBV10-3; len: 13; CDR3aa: CAIWVSGANVLTF
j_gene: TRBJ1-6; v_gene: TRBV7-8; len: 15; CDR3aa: CASSFSGTDNSPLHF
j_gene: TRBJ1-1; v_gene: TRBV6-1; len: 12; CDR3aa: CASSEGVTEAFF
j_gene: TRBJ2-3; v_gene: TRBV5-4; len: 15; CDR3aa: CASSLVAGGPGTQYF
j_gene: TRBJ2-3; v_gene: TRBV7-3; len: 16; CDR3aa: CASSPGLAGGFDTQYF
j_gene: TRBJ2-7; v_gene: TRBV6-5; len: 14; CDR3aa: CASSRTGGYYEQYF
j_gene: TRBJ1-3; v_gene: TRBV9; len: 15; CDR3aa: CASSVIGGSGNTIYF
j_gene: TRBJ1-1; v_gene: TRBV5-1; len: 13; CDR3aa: CASSLGGNTEAFF
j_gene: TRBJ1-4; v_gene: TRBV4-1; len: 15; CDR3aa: CASSQDPRAYEKLFF
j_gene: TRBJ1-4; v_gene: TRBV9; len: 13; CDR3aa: CASNSGGGEKLFF
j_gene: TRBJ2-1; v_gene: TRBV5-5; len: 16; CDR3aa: CASSRLELSLYNEQFF
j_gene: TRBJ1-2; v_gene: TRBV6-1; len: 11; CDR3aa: CASAEGVGYTF
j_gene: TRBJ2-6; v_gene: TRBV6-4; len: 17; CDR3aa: CASSDTNTDSGANVLTF
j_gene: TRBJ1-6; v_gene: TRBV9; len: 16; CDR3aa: CASSVGRLSNNSPLHF
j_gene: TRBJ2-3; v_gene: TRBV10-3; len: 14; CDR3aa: CAISEKGSTDTQYF
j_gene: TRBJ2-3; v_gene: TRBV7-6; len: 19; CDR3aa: CASSLALVSGGRSTDTQYF
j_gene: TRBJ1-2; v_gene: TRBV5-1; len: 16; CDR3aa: CASSVGTTRANYGYTF
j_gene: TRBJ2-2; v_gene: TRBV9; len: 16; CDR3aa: CASSHGLAGGTGELFF
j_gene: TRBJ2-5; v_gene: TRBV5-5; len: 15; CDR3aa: CASSLSWGLGETQYF
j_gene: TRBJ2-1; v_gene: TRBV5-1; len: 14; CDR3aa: CASSRQGTNNEQFF
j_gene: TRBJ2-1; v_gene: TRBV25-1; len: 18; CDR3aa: CASSEFQGAVAGRDEQFF
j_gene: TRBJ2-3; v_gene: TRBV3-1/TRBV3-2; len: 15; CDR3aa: CASSEPGGRTDTQYF
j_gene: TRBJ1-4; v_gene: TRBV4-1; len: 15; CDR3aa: CASSQRDSPNEKLFF
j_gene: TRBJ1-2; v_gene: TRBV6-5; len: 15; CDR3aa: CASSLTRRTDYGYTF
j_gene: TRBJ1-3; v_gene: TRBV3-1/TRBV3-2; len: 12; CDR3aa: CASSQDGNTIYF
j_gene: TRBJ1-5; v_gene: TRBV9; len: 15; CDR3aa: CASSPKPTPNQPQHF
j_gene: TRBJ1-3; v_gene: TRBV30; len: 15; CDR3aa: CAWSVLGTAGNTIYF
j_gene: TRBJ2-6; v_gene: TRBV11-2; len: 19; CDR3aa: CASSLGTGTVFSGANVLTF
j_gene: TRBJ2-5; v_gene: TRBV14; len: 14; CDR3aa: CASSQNRGQETQYF
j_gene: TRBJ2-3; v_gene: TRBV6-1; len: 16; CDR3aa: CASSGSRGSSTDTQYF